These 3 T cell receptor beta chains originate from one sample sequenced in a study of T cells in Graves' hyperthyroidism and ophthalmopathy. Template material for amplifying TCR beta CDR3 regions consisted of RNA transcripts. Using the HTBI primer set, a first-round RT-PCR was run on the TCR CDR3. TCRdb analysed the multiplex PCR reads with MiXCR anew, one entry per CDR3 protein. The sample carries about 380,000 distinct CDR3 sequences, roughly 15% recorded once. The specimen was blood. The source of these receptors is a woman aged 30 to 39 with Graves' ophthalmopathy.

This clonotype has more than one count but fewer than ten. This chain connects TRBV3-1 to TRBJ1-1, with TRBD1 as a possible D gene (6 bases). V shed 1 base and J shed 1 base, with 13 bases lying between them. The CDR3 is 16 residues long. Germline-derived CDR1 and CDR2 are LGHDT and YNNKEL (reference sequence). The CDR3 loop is CASSQAGQRENTEAFF. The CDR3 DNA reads TGTGCCAGCAGCCAAGCCGGACAGAGGGAGAACACTGAAGCTTTCTTT.

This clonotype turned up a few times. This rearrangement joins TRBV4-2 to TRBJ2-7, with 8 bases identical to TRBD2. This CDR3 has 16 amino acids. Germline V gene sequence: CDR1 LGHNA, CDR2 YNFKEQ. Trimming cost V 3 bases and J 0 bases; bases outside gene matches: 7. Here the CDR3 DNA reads TGTGCCAGCAGCCAGGGGGCCGCGGGGGGCTCCTACGAGCAGTACTTC. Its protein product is CASSQGAAGGSYEQYF.

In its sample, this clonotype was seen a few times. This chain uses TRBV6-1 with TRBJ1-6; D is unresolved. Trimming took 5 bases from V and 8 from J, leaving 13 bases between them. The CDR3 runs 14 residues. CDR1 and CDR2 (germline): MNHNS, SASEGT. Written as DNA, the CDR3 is TGTGCCAGCAGTTATAGGGCAGGAGATTCACCCCTCCACTTT. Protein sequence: CASSYRAGDSPLHF.